What follows are 2 T cell receptor beta chains derived from one specimen sequenced in a study of blood T cell repertoires in COVID-19. The assay was immunoSEQ multiplex PCR, and TCRdb's table has in-frame clones only and misses some. Of around 200,000 clones listed, 80% to 90% are singletons. Material for sequencing was peripheral blood. These receptors all stem from a man aged 18 to 29 with active or convalescent COVID-19.

The V call is TRBV5-1, the J call TRBJ1-6; 7 nucleotides match TRBD1. V was pared by 2 bases and J by 5 bases, with 7 bases of the junction left unmatched. The CDR3 extends over 16 amino acids. Germline lookup yields CDR1 SGHRS and CDR2 YFSETQ. CDR3 amino acids: CASSFRGRGDNSPLHF. CDR3 DNA: TGCGCCAGCAGCTTTAGGGGGCGAGGGGATAATTCACCCCTCCACTTT.

This clone has a handful of counts. Here the CDR3 reads CASSKRLAGGEKETQYF. The CDR3, as DNA: TGTGCCAGCAGCAAAAGACTAGCGGGGGGGGAAAAAGAGACCCAGTACTTC. The rearrangement uses TRBV21-1 and TRBJ2-5; TRBD2 reflects the table's D call only, with no check against the DNA. TRBV21-1 is a pseudogene locus. There are 17 residues in the CDR3.